Shown below are 16 T cell receptor beta chains from a single sample sequenced in a study of cytomegalovirus exposure and HLA in healthy donors. The method was immunoSEQ multiplex PCR; TCRdb's version includes in-frame clones alone and lacks a portion of them. The data show 150,000 to 250,000 clones, around 84% seen once. Sequencing used PBMCs. The source is a woman aged 30 to 39 in good health and CMV-seropositive.

The rearrangement uses TRBV29-1 and TRBJ2-1; 7 nucleotides line up with TRBD2. V shed 3 bases and J 4 bases; nucleotides not matched to a gene: 6. Germline V gene lookup returns CDR1 SQVTM and CDR2 ANQGSEA. The CDR3 length is 14 residues. In DNA form, the CDR3 reads TGCAGCGTTGAGGGCGGGAGTTTGTACAATGAGCAGTTCTTC. Translation gives CSVEGGSLYNEQFF.

The chain recombines TRBV9 with TRBJ1-5; D is perhaps TRBD1 (6 bases). V dropped 4 bases and J dropped 0 bases, with 17 bases sitting between them. CDR1 and CDR2 (germline): SGDLS, YYNGEE. The CDR3 length is 17 residues. CDR3 in amino acids: CASSLEDSSYSNQPQHF. For the CDR3, the DNA is TGTGCCAGCAGCCTAGAGGACAGCTCATATAGCAATCAGCCCCAGCATTTT.

The rearrangement uses TRBV11-1 and TRBJ2-7, with TRBD1 matching 9 bases. The CDR3 runs 14 residues. CDR1 and CDR2 (germline): SGHAT, FQDESV (reference sequence). J was trimmed by 5 bases and V by 5 bases; bases with no gene match: 7. The CDR3 DNA is TGTGCCAGCAGCCCCCGGGACAGGGACCACGAGCAGTACTTC. It translates to CASSPRDRDHEQYF.

The CDR3 DNA sequence: TGTGCCAGCACCATAGGGGGAGCAACCTACGAGCAGTACTTC. Translated: CASTIGGATYEQYF. The rearrangement uses TRBV2 and TRBJ2-7, with TRBD1 as a possible D gene (6 bases). CDR1 is SNHLY, CDR2 FYNNEI, per germline. The ends were cut back, 7 bases at V and 2 bases at J, with 15 bases in the middle. The CDR3 consists of 14 residues.

The chain employs TRBV19 and TRBJ1-2, with 7 bases identical to TRBD1. CDR1 and CDR2 from the germline V gene are LNHDA and SQIVND (reference sequence). This CDR3 region has 13 residues. After removal of 4 bases from V and 3 bases from J, the junction contained 2 bases not matched to a gene. The CDR3 nucleotides are TGTGCCAGTAGTACCAGGGGGGACTATGGCTACACCTTC. It codes for CASSTRGDYGYTF.

The chain links TRBV5-4 to TRBJ2-3, with TRBD2 identical over 11 bases. The germline V gene has CDR1 SGHNT and CDR2 YYREEE (reference sequence). The CDR3 spans 15 residues. V shed 0 bases, J shed 5 bases, and the junction held 2 bases outside the gene matches. The CDR3 DNA sequence: TGTGCCAGCAGCTTGGGACTAGCGGGAAAAGATACGCAGTATTTT. This sequence encodes CASSLGLAGKDTQYF. Combining the CDR3 with reference TRBV5-4 and TRBJ2-3 gives the whole variable domain ETGVTQSPTHLIKTRGQQVTLRCSSQSGHNTVSWYQQALGQGPQFIFQYYREEENGRGNFPPRFSGLQFPNYSSELNVNALELDDSALYLCASSLGLAGKDTQYFGPGTRLTVL.

The rearrangement links TRBV4-2 to TRBJ2-7; 10 bases map to TRBD2. Trimming cost V 0 bases and J 3 bases; bases outside gene matches: 5. This CDR3 is built from 16 residues. The germline CDR1 and CDR2 sequences are LGHNA and YNFKEQ. CDR3 bases: TGTGCCAGCAGCCAAGACCTAGCGGGAGCTTTCTACGAGCAGTACTTC. Translation: CASSQDLAGAFYEQYF.

This rearrangement joins TRBV7-8 to TRBJ2-7; 7 bases map to TRBD1. V shed 5 bases and J 2 bases; nucleotides not matched to a gene: 3. The CDR3 has 13 residues. From germline, CDR1 is SGHVS and CDR2 FQNEAQ. The CDR3 reads CASSKGQPYEQYF. CDR3 bases: TGTGCCAGCAGCAAGGGACAGCCCTACGAGCAGTACTTC.

This CDR3 is CASTLQGAAGNTIYF. The CDR3 DNA follows: TGTGCCAGCACCCTACAGGGGGCAGCAGGAAACACCATATATTTT. The chain combines TRBV2 with TRBJ1-3; 9 nucleotides agree with TRBD1. The CDR3 extends over 15 amino acids. The trim removed 7 bases at V and 4 bases at J, leaving 8 bases unmatched. The germline V gene encodes CDR1 SNHLY and CDR2 FYNNEI.

The chain combines TRBV25-1 with TRBJ2-1; 7 bases line up with TRBD1. V shed 1 base and J 5 bases; nucleotides not matched to a gene: 5. This CDR3 is 15 amino acids long. Per the germline V gene, CDR1 is MGHDK and CDR2 is SYGVNS. CDR3 loop: CASSEWDRKHNEQFF. The CDR3 DNA reads as TGTGCCAGCAGTGAATGGGACAGAAAACACAATGAGCAGTTCTTC.

The chain uses TRBV7-9 and TRBJ2-2, with D hard to call. Germline-derived CDR1 and CDR2 are SEHNR and FQNEAQ (reference sequence). Deletions cut 5 bases from V and 0 bases from J, with 7 bases between. The CDR3 is made up of 14 amino acids. The DNA for the CDR3 is TGTGCCAGCAGCGCAACAGCGAACACCGGGGAGCTGTTTTTT. Translating gives CASSATANTGELFF.

The rearrangement joins TRBV28 to TRBJ2-7; D remains ambiguous. V shed 4 bases and J shed 2 bases, with 12 bases lying between them. CDR1 and CDR2 from the germline V gene are MDHEN and SYDVKM. CDR3 length: 14 residues. This CDR3 reads CASSYTLNPYEQYF. The CDR3 bases are TGTGCCAGCAGTTACACCTTGAACCCCTACGAGCAGTACTTC.

The chain is built from TRBV18 and TRBJ2-1; TRBD2 matches at 12 bases. After removal of 5 bases from V and 3 bases from J, the junction contained 2 bases not matched to a gene. This CDR3 has 15 amino acids. In germline, CDR1 is KGHSH, CDR2 LQKENI. The DNA for the CDR3 is TGTGCCAGCTCAGGACTAGCGGGGAACTACAATGAGCAGTTCTTC. Protein: CASSGLAGNYNEQFF.

CDR3 sequence reads: CASNGLASNEQFF. DNA of the CDR3: TGTGCCAGCAACGGACTAGCGAGCAATGAGCAGTTCTTC. The V and J genes are TRBV2 and TRBJ2-1, with 9 nucleotides matching TRBD2. The germline V gene has CDR1 SNHLY and CDR2 FYNNEI. V shed 7 bases and J 6 bases; nucleotides not matched to a gene: 4. The CDR3 loop spans 13 amino acids.

The rearrangement links TRBV19 to TRBJ1-1, with D unclear. From germline, CDR1 is LNHDA and CDR2 SQIVND (reference sequence). CDR3 length: 16 amino acids. V was shortened by 5 bases and J by 5 bases, with 21 bases between the two germline ends. This chain's CDR3 is CASSSPGGSLGTEAFF. CDR3 nucleotide sequence: TGTGCCAGTAGTTCGCCTGGAGGGTCCCTGGGAACTGAAGCTTTCTTT. Full variable domain (remainder filled in from reference TRBV19 and TRBJ1-1): DGGITQSPKYLFRKEGQNVTLSCEQNLNHDAMYWYRQDPGQGLRLIYYSQIVNDFQKGDIAEGYSVSREKKESFPLTVTSAQKNPTAFYLCASSSPGGSLGTEAFFGQGTRLTVV.

The chain uses TRBV5-1 and TRBJ2-2, with TRBD1 as a possible D gene (5 bases). The CDR3 has 14 amino acids. The V end was cut by 6 bases, the J end by 0 bases, with 9 bases between. Germline values: CDR1 SGHRS, CDR2 YFSETQ. The chain's CDR3 is CASTWGPNTGELFF. Here the CDR3 DNA reads TGCGCCAGCACTTGGGGCCCGAACACCGGGGAGCTGTTTTTT.